Here is one TCR beta chain with its context. Its antigen has not been determined. No base qualities exist here, and no much larger clone lies one base off it. Per the germline V gene, MDHEN is the CDR1 and SYDVKM is the CDR2. Trimming removed 2 bases from V and 2 bases from J, leaving 6 bases between the germline ends. The CDR3 spans 13 residues, from the cysteine through the phenylalanine. Of all the DNA, just the CDR3 is kept, 39 bases in frame from base 1. The library was generated by the immunoSEQ multiplex PCR assay. For the multiplex PCR, a mixture combining 60 forward primers for TCR Vbeta segments and 13 reverse primers for TCR Jbeta segments was used. A multiplex PCR assay on genomic DNA amplified the CDR3 region of rearranged TCR beta genes. Amplified TCR beta libraries were sequenced as 87-base-pair reads on the Illumina HiSeq System. Per the source publication's procedure: A later analysis tallied approximately 87 million unique TCR beta chains across the approximately 670 repertoires, and some 12 million of those chains were shared by two or more donors. A nearest-neighbor algorithm error-corrected the raw reads and collapsed the reads into unique sequences, merging closely related sequences to remove PCR and sequencing errors. CDR3 sequences were aligned to IMGT reference sequences to assign V, D and J gene segments. For a sequence to be retained, a match of at least six nucleotides was required to both a V gene segment and a J gene segment. A rearrangement counted as productive if the CDR3 had no stop codons and remained in frame with V and J, and every other rearrangement counted as non-productive. CDR3 was defined according to IMGT convention as the region running from the second conserved V-encoded cysteine to the conserved J-encoded phenylalanine. In an earlier analysis of roughly 580 of the donors, sequences lacking an unambiguous match to a single V gene segment were excluded. An earlier analysis of some 500 of the donors classified V segments as functional when productive rearrangements were above 56.7% and as segregating when the standard deviation between donors was above 5%. A statistical classification framework was built for diagnosing cytomegalovirus status from the catalog of TCR beta chain sequences. A later analysis assigned V and J genes by comparing TCR nucleotide sequences with IMGT/GENE-DB human TR gene sequences. The TCRdist pipeline was used in a later analysis to assign CDR3 sequences and most-parsimonious VDJ recombination scenarios. In a later analysis, every TCR beta chain was defined by the combination of its CDR3 amino acid sequence and its V-gene family, and reads without a unique V-gene family were dropped. As a way to deal with suspected cross-contamination and a sequencing artifact, a later analysis dropped 592 nucleotide sequences that were highly shared and had low generation probability. In a later analysis, a clonal expansion index for each public chain was calculated from normalized within-repertoire ranks of inferred template counts. Generation probabilities in a later analysis came from a VDJ recombination model fitted to out-of-frame rearrangements, and those results were checked against IGoR. In a later analysis, hypergeometric tests were used to score TCR-TCR, TCR-HLA and TCR-CMV co-occurrence, with a repertoire-size bias correction applied to TCR pairs. In a later analysis, false discovery rates were estimated by permuting HLA or CMV assignments 20 times. In a later analysis, co-occurring TCRs were grouped using DBSCAN, and TCRdist sequence similarity was added for clustering within HLA-allele-positive subsets. Repertoires with fewer than 30,000 or more than 120,000 public chains, plus five repertoires with anomalous nucleotide sharing, were excluded from co-occurrence clustering. This immuneACCESS table, as held by TCRdb, lists in-frame sequences with V and J called but not all clones. Of the missing ones, under half trace to an unresolved V gene in checked studies; the others have no known cause. That table gives V, J and clone size, and the DNA gave D and trimming. Recorded for this sample are roughly 120,000 clones; about 86% of them occurred a single time. Around 4.2% of the sample goes to the ten largest clones.

This sample stems from a study of cytomegalovirus exposure and HLA in healthy donors (dated 2017 in TCRdb). At the level of the whole study: In an earlier analysis of some 610 of the donors, 250 to 300 Gb of sequence data and approximately 100 million unique TCR beta sequences from 150 million to 200 million T cells were reported. Approximately 310 gigabases of sequencing data and approximately 85 million unique TCR sequences were included in an early release covering about 600 HLA-typed donors. The number of typed donors differed by locus: roughly 629-640 for A, B, C, DRB1 and DQB1; approximately 540 for DQA1; approximately 600 for DPA1; and about 450 for DPB1. Donor age, sex, ethnicity and CMV serostatus were compiled together with the repertoire data. Both class I and class II loci were covered by HLA typing, at four-digit resolution. Five DR-DQ haplotypes were treated as single units for association and clustering because of strong linkage in the cohort. The study combined high-throughput TCR immunosequencing, statistical association of individual TCRs with disease status, and machine learning to predict cytomegalovirus infection status. To study patterns of TCR occurrence, a later analysis re-analyzed previously published TCR beta repertoires from 500 to 850 donors and added high-resolution HLA genotyping. The later analysis used no new phenotypic data to find candidate immune exposures, relying instead on TCR beta sequences and their occurrence across donors. In an earlier analysis of roughly 600 of the donors, high-throughput TCR beta sequencing was used to judge whether each TCR beta V gene segment behaved as functional or pseudogenic. A later genetic analysis took genome-wide SNP genotypes for 398 of the 666 donors and used that subset as a discovery cohort. On average, approximately 250,000 unique TCR beta nucleotide sequences were sequenced per donor among more than 350 genotyped donors of the cohort, with 15% to 20% of those sequences being non-productive. All discovery cohort repertoires had been generated using a single sequencing platform. Along with the roughly 610-subject first cohort, a separate validation cohort of around 110 different subjects was used. The study was designed to test whether signatures of past pathogen exposure could be identified by cataloging public T cell receptors. The T cell repertoires of about 700 subjects were profiled by immunosequencing and related to cytomegalovirus serostatus. Of the approximately 400 genotyped donors, less than 85% were placed in the genetic ancestry cluster associated with self-reported Caucasian donors.

Study-wide findings and limitations: Cytomegalovirus status was reported to be diagnosed by the classifier with high specificity and sensitivity in both the original and validation cohorts. When HLA alleles, especially DR and DQ, strongly co-occurred, attributing TCR associations to individual alleles was difficult. A later analysis found that most CMV-associated TCR beta chains appeared HLA-restricted, with HLA associations seemingly driven largely by CMV exposure. The authors suggested that the approach could potentially be extended to other disease states and immunological phenotypes. In vitro tests confirmed that three of the cytomegalovirus-associated TCR beta chains recognize cytomegalovirus antigens. A later analysis found that TCR association rates varied across HLA loci, with DRB1 alleles showing the most associated TCRs and HLA-C alleles the fewest. A total of 164 TCR beta chains were listed by the study as associated with cytomegalovirus. Most TCR sequences were seen in very few donors, while some public TCRs were found in many individuals. In a later analysis, several top co-occurrence clusters were reported to appear linked to parvovirus B19, influenza, CMV and Epstein-Barr virus. Because the 87-base-pair reads could not distinguish some IMGT-functional V segments, including TRBV6-2 and TRBV6-3, those segments were excluded. A later genetic analysis reported fewer N-insertions in productive TCRs among donors in an Asian-associated ancestry cluster than the 666-donor mean. The earlier analysis of nearly 600 of the donors excluded roughly 17 rarely observed V segments, including chromosome 9 orphons, because counts were too low. This cohort had only TCR beta chains sequenced, and the lack of alpha or paired-chain data limited which features could be detected. Sequencing depth was assumed to be roughly uniform across donors in the presence/absence analyses, though that assumption may not hold. In a later genetic analysis, a missense DCLRE1C variant was associated with V-gene and J-gene trimming of TCR beta chains, and the association was replicated in an independent cohort. Immune exposure information for the cohort was limited to CMV serostatus. A further reported finding was that TCR beta sequences accurately predicted the HLA-A and HLA-B alleles for most subjects in the first cohort. An earlier analysis of roughly 570 of the donors showed that most TCR beta V segments appeared in productive rearrangements either about 90% or about 30% of the time, which broadly matched IMGT annotations. HLA typing was unavailable for some donors at each locus, so association tests used only the typed subset. In a later analysis, 16,951 TCR beta sequences were associated with specific HLA alleles at a false discovery rate of 0.05. A later analysis found that HLA-associated TCR beta chains were more clonally expanded and had lower generation probabilities than equally common non-associated chains. A group of highly shared sequence variants was considered likely to be a technical artifact of the sequencing pipeline. Linkage disequilibrium might explain the correlated functional status among segregating V segments, but an unknown experimental factor could not be excluded.

The cohort was made up of approximately 700 healthy bone marrow donors. All cohort members were sampled while nominally healthy, although unrecorded immune exposures were likely present. The donor tested CMV seronegative and was one of the 352 seronegative cohort members. A peripheral blood sample was collected from each donor, and TCR beta sequencing was performed on peripheral blood mononuclear cells. The Qiagen DNeasy Blood Extraction Kit was used to extract genomic DNA from the blood cell samples. This clonotype was sampled from a woman under 40 in good health and CMV-seronegative. The chain employs TRBV28 and TRBJ1-2; the D gene cannot be resolved reliably. The sample comprised PBMCs. The DNA is as follows: TGTGCCAGCAGTTTAGCGGGGAACTATGGCTACACCTTC. The encoded protein is CASSLAGNYGYTF.